Listed below are T cell receptor beta chains from one sample, sequenced in a study of blood T cell repertoires in COVID-19. TCRdb's copy holds only in-frame clones and misses some; the assay was immunoSEQ multiplex PCR. The table includes approximately 280,000 clones, around 88% detected once. Sample: PBMCs or T cells enriched from blood (not recorded which). The receptors originated from a woman in her thirties or forties who had recovered from COVID-19. The CDR3 runs from the conserved cysteine through the conserved F or W. Each record gives: V gene, J gene, clone size, D gene, CDR3 DNA, CDR3 protein. A D gene is named only where the DNA matches it firmly. Expanded clones get a size class; other rows say once, few or many, or leave the size out.

v_call: TRBV13; j_call: TRBJ2-5; clone_size: -; d_call: -; cdr3_nt: TGTGCCAGCAGCTTGGGCGGGATCGGAGTGGAGACCCAGTACTTC; cdr3_aa: CASSLGGIGVETQYF
v_call: TRBV5-1; j_call: TRBJ2-2; clone_size: -; d_call: -; cdr3_nt: TGCGCCAGCAGCTTGGTATCGGGAGTAAACACCGGGGAGCTGTTTTTT; cdr3_aa: CASSLVSGVNTGELFF
v_call: TRBV28; j_call: TRBJ1-4; clone_size: once; d_call: -; cdr3_nt: TGTGCCAGCAGTTTAAATCGTGAAAAACTGTTTTTT; cdr3_aa: CASSLNREKLFF
v_call: TRBV18; j_call: TRBJ2-1; clone_size: -; d_call: TRBD1; cdr3_nt: TGTGCCAGCTCGATCGGACAGGCGATGGCCCATGGGGAGCAGTTCTTC; cdr3_aa: CASSIGQAMAHGEQFF
v_call: TRBV28; j_call: TRBJ2-5; clone_size: -; d_call: TRBD2; cdr3_nt: TGTGCCAGCAGAGCCGGGGGACTAGCGGGGGAGACCCAGTACTTC; cdr3_aa: CASRAGGLAGETQYF
v_call: TRBV29-1; j_call: TRBJ2-1; clone_size: -; d_call: TRBD2; cdr3_nt: TGCAGCGTTGGAAGGGGACTAGCGGCCAATGAGCAGTTCTTC; cdr3_aa: CSVGRGLAANEQFF
v_call: TRBV6-5; j_call: TRBJ2-1; clone_size: -; d_call: -; cdr3_nt: TGTGCCAGCAGTTACCGCGGATTGAATGAGCAGTTCTTC; cdr3_aa: CASSYRGLNEQFF
v_call: TRBV5-1; j_call: TRBJ1-2; clone_size: few; d_call: -; cdr3_nt: TGCGCCAGCAGACCCACAGCTTCTAACTATGGCTACACCTTC; cdr3_aa: CASRPTASNYGYTF
v_call: TRBV5-1; j_call: TRBJ1-1; clone_size: once; d_call: -; cdr3_nt: TGCGCCAGCAGCTTGGACACCCGGAGGGCTTTCTTT; cdr3_aa: CASSLDTRRAFF
v_call: TRBV6-5; j_call: TRBJ1-6; clone_size: -; d_call: -; cdr3_nt: TGTGCCAGCCTAAATGCGGGTTCACCCCTCCACTTT; cdr3_aa: CASLNAGSPLHF
v_call: TRBV5-1; j_call: TRBJ2-1; clone_size: -; d_call: TRBD2; cdr3_nt: TGCGCCAGCAGCTCGACGGGACTAGCGGGAGGTAGCTCCTACAATGAGCAGTTCTTC; cdr3_aa: CASSSTGLAGGSSYNEQFF
v_call: TRBV24-1; j_call: TRBJ2-1; clone_size: -; d_call: TRBD2; cdr3_nt: TGTGCCACCAGTGACCTCCTTTTAAGCGGGAGGGCCAGCTCCTACAATGAGCAGTTCTTC; cdr3_aa: CATSDLLLSGRASSYNEQFF
v_call: TRBV4-2; j_call: TRBJ2-1; clone_size: -; d_call: TRBD1; cdr3_nt: TGTGCCAGCAGCCAATATCCCGGGACAGGGGGCGATGAGCAGTTCTTC; cdr3_aa: CASSQYPGTGGDEQFF
v_call: TRBV6-5; j_call: TRBJ1-5; clone_size: -; d_call: -; cdr3_nt: TGTGCCAGCAGCGCTCGGGGGGGCAATCAGCCCCAGCATTTT; cdr3_aa: CASSARGGNQPQHF
v_call: TRBV7-3; j_call: TRBJ2-3; clone_size: -; d_call: TRBD2; cdr3_nt: TGTGCCAGCAGCTTATGGCTACGGCTAGCGGGCTTCACAGATACGCAGTATTTT; cdr3_aa: CASSLWLRLAGFTDTQYF
v_call: TRBV4-1; j_call: TRBJ1-4; clone_size: -; d_call: TRBD1; cdr3_nt: TGCGCCAGCAGCCAAGATCCGGGACAGAGAAATGAAAAACTGTTTTTT; cdr3_aa: CASSQDPGQRNEKLFF
v_call: TRBV7-9; j_call: TRBJ2-3; clone_size: -; d_call: TRBD2; cdr3_nt: TGTGCCAGCAGCTTAGGGGCTAGCGGGAGCCGCACAGATACGCAGTATTTT; cdr3_aa: CASSLGASGSRTDTQYF
v_call: TRBV28; j_call: TRBJ2-1; clone_size: -; d_call: TRBD2; cdr3_nt: TGTGCCAGCAGTTCCTCCGGACTAGCGGAAGAGCAGTTCTTC; cdr3_aa: CASSSSGLAEEQFF
v_call: TRBV27; j_call: TRBJ1-1; clone_size: once; d_call: TRBD1; cdr3_nt: TGTGCCAGCAGGGACAGGGTCGTTTCCACTGAAGCTTTCTTT; cdr3_aa: CASRDRVVSTEAFF
v_call: TRBV9; j_call: TRBJ2-5; clone_size: -; d_call: TRBD1; cdr3_nt: TGTGCCAGCAGCGGACGGGACAGGGTTCAAGAGACCCAGTACTTC; cdr3_aa: CASSGRDRVQETQYF
v_call: TRBV6-5; j_call: TRBJ1-2; clone_size: -; d_call: -; cdr3_nt: TGTGCCAGCAGCCCCCTGGGCCTCGAAGAAGGCTACACCTTC; cdr3_aa: CASSPLGLEEGYTF
v_call: TRBV4-2; j_call: TRBJ2-3; clone_size: once; d_call: -; cdr3_nt: TGTGCCAGCAGCCTCCTATCGGGCGGGGATAGCACAGATACGCAGTATTTT; cdr3_aa: CASSLLSGGDSTDTQYF
v_call: TRBV11-2; j_call: TRBJ2-7; clone_size: -; d_call: -; cdr3_nt: TGTGCCAGCAGCACCCATCTGGGCGACTCCTACGAGCAGTACTTC; cdr3_aa: CASSTHLGDSYEQYF
v_call: TRBV6-4; j_call: TRBJ2-1; clone_size: -; d_call: -; cdr3_nt: TGTGCCAGCAGTGTGAGGCCGAACAGCGGGCAAGTGTACAATGAGCAGTTCTTC; cdr3_aa: CASSVRPNSGQVYNEQFF
v_call: TRBV14; j_call: TRBJ1-6; clone_size: -; d_call: -; cdr3_nt: TGTGCCAGCAGCCGGGCAGGGTATTCACCCCTCCACTTT; cdr3_aa: CASSRAGYSPLHF
v_call: TRBV5-6; j_call: TRBJ2-5; clone_size: -; d_call: TRBD1; cdr3_nt: TGTGCCAGCAGGACAGGGGCGCTATACCAAGAGACCCAGTACTTC; cdr3_aa: CASRTGALYQETQYF
v_call: TRBV9; j_call: TRBJ2-7; clone_size: -; d_call: TRBD1; cdr3_nt: TGTGCCAGCAGCGTAGGTCCTCCGGGACAGGGGGTCTACGAGCAGTACTTC; cdr3_aa: CASSVGPPGQGVYEQYF
v_call: TRBV7-9; j_call: TRBJ1-2; clone_size: -; d_call: -; cdr3_nt: TGTGCCAGCACCCCGACAGCTAACTATGGCTACACCTTC; cdr3_aa: CASTPTANYGYTF
v_call: TRBV6-5; j_call: TRBJ2-1; clone_size: -; d_call: TRBD2; cdr3_nt: TGTGCCAGCAGTTCCTGGCGGGAGGTACACAATGAGCAGTTCTTC; cdr3_aa: CASSSWREVHNEQFF
v_call: TRBV28; j_call: TRBJ2-5; clone_size: -; d_call: -; cdr3_nt: TGTGCCAGCAGCCCCGCGAGGTCCACGGTCGCCCTAGAGACCCAGTACTTC; cdr3_aa: CASSPARSTVALETQYF
v_call: TRBV7-3; j_call: TRBJ2-3; clone_size: -; d_call: -; cdr3_nt: TGTGCCAGCAGCTTATCCCTAAGGGAGGATACGCAGTATTTT; cdr3_aa: CASSLSLREDTQYF
v_call: TRBV3-1/TRBV3-2; j_call: TRBJ1-6; clone_size: -; d_call: TRBD1; cdr3_nt: TGTGCCACGTCCCAGGGGGAGACCTATAATTCACCCCTCCACTTT; cdr3_aa: CATSQGETYNSPLHF
v_call: TRBV7-2; j_call: TRBJ2-4; clone_size: -; d_call: TRBD2; cdr3_nt: TGTGCCAGCAGCTTATGGCGGGAGGCCAAAAACATTCAGTACTTC; cdr3_aa: CASSLWREAKNIQYF
v_call: TRBV6-5; j_call: TRBJ1-6; clone_size: -; d_call: TRBD1; cdr3_nt: TGTGCCAGCAGTACAGGGGATTCGACACCCCTCCACTTT; cdr3_aa: CASSTGDSTPLHF
v_call: TRBV6-2/TRBV6-3; j_call: TRBJ2-5; clone_size: -; d_call: TRBD1; cdr3_nt: TGTGCCAGCAGCCATGGACAGGGACCGTTGGAGACCCAGTACTTC; cdr3_aa: CASSHGQGPLETQYF
v_call: TRBV3-1/TRBV3-2; j_call: TRBJ2-7; clone_size: -; d_call: TRBD1; cdr3_nt: TGTGCCAGCAGTCGACAGGGGGCGAGCTCCTACGAGCAGTACTTC; cdr3_aa: CASSRQGASSYEQYF
v_call: TRBV18; j_call: TRBJ2-1; clone_size: -; d_call: TRBD1; cdr3_nt: TGTGCCAGCTCGCCGCGACAGGGGTCTGTCTCCTACAATGAGCAGTTCTTC; cdr3_aa: CASSPRQGSVSYNEQFF
v_call: TRBV6-2/TRBV6-3; j_call: TRBJ2-5; clone_size: -; d_call: TRBD2; cdr3_nt: TGTGCCAGCAGTTACTCGGGACTAGCGGGAGGGCCAGCCAGGGAGACCCAGTACTTC; cdr3_aa: CASSYSGLAGGPARETQYF
v_call: TRBV20-1; j_call: TRBJ2-7; clone_size: -; d_call: TRBD2; cdr3_nt: TGCAGTGCTAGTACCACTAGCGGGCTAGAGGTCTACGAGCAGTACTTC; cdr3_aa: CSASTTSGLEVYEQYF
v_call: TRBV2; j_call: TRBJ1-3; clone_size: few; d_call: -; cdr3_nt: TGTGCCAGCAGTGAAGACAGATCTGGAAACACCATATATTTT; cdr3_aa: CASSEDRSGNTIYF
v_call: TRBV10-1; j_call: TRBJ2-3; clone_size: -; d_call: -; cdr3_nt: TGCGCCAGCAGTGTAGGAGGGAGCTATAGCACAGATACGCAGTATTTT; cdr3_aa: CASSVGGSYSTDTQYF
v_call: TRBV9; j_call: TRBJ2-1; clone_size: -; d_call: -; cdr3_nt: TGTGCCAGCAGCGTAGTATCGGGAGATAGTGAGCAGTTCTTC; cdr3_aa: CASSVVSGDSEQFF
v_call: TRBV18; j_call: TRBJ2-6; clone_size: -; d_call: -; cdr3_nt: TGTGCCAGCTCACCAGTTCCCCCCCTCGGTGGGGCCAACGTCCTGACTTTC; cdr3_aa: CASSPVPPLGGANVLTF
v_call: TRBV7-9; j_call: TRBJ1-3; clone_size: -; d_call: -; cdr3_nt: TGTGCCAGCAGCCGTTGGGGGGAGCACACCATATATTTT; cdr3_aa: CASSRWGEHTIYF
v_call: TRBV27; j_call: TRBJ1-1; clone_size: -; d_call: -; cdr3_nt: TGTGCCAGCAGTTTAGACAGAAATATGAACACTGAAGCTTTCTTT; cdr3_aa: CASSLDRNMNTEAFF